The source of this TCR beta chain is a study of blood T cell repertoires in COVID-19. The wider study: The United States, Italy and Spain were the sources of the acute and convalescent COVID-19 samples. Sources were T cells, B-cell-depleted T cells, or PBMCs; the material itself was cDNA or gDNA.

Per the original data handling: Reference gene primer amplification gave nucleated cell count estimates. Produced via immunoSEQ multiplex PCR; TCRdb's table is partial and in-frame only. V, J and clone size reflect that table, while D and trimming were determined from the DNA. The sample lists about 100,000 clones; about 80% were seen once. V lost 7 bases and J 8 bases, leaving 14 bases between the germline ends. This CDR3 spans 13 amino acids. Germline CDR1 reads MDHEN; CDR2 reads SYDVKM. J is TRBJ1-4 and V is TRBV28, with TRBD1 as a possible D gene (5 bases). This TCR was sampled from a woman aged 70-85 years with acute or convalescent COVID-19. The sample consisted of peripheral blood. DNA for the CDR3: TGTGCCAGCAAAAGCGCAGGGAACGAAAAACTGTTTTTT. Protein sequence: CASKSAGNEKLFF.